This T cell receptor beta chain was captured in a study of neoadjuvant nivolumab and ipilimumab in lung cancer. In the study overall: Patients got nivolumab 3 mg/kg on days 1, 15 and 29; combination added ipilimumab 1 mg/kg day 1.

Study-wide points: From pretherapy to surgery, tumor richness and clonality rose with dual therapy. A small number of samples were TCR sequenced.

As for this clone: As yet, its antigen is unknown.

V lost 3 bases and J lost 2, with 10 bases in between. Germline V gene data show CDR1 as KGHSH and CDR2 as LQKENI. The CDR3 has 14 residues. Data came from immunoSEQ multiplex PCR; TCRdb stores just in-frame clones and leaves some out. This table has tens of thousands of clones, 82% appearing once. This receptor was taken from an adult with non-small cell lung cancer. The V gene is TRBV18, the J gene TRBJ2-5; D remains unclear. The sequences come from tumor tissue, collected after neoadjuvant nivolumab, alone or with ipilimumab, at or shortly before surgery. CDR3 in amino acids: CASSPWQIQETQYF. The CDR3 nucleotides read TGTGCCAGCTCACCCTGGCAGATACAAGAGACCCAGTACTTC.